Below are 8 T cell receptor beta chains sequenced from a single sample in a study of identical twins. TCRdb recomputed calls from the 5' RACE reads with MiXCR, one row per CDR3 protein. The profile covers 450,000 or so distinct CDR3 sequences, with 20% to 25% appearing a single time and 2.9% taken by the ten largest. Another study also made use of these data, one on T cells expressing NK-cell markers.

The sequenced material came from CD4+ T cells sorted from blood. Receptors originate from a woman between 18 and 29 years old in good health.

The sample holds a few counts of this clonotype. J is TRBJ2-7 and V is TRBV18; TRBD1 might be the D (6 bases). The V gene's germline CDR1 is KGHSH and CDR2 LQKENI. The germline V and J ends were trimmed by 8 bases and 6 bases, with 17 bases remaining between them. The CDR3 loop spans 13 amino acids. Written as DNA, the CDR3 is TGTGCCAGCACAATACAGGGTTTAGGCGAGCAGTACTTC. Translation gives CASTIQGLGEQYF.

This clonotype came up a few times. The chain joins TRBV27 to TRBJ2-7, with D possibly matching TRBD2 (6 bases). This CDR3 spans 15 amino acids. The germline V gene encodes CDR1 MNHEY and CDR2 SMNVEV (reference sequence). V was pared by 0 bases and J by 5 bases, with 14 bases between. CDR3 sequence (DNA): TGTGCCAGCAGTTTATCGGGACTTTTAAGGAACGAGCAGTACTTC. This codes for CASSLSGLLRNEQYF.

This clonotype was counted between two and nine times. This rearrangement joins TRBV29-1 to TRBJ1-2; D is unclear. The length of the CDR3 is 13 residues. Trimming left V 1 base short and J 4 bases short, with 10 bases between. CDR1 and CDR2 from the germline V gene are SQVTM and ANQGSEA. CDR3 protein: CSVEVRRSYGYTF. The CDR3 bases are TGCAGCGTTGAAGTGCGGCGAAGCTATGGCTACACCTTC.

There are a few counts of this clonotype. The chain links TRBV5-6 to TRBJ2-7, with D perhaps being TRBD1 or TRBD2 (5 bases each). Looked up from germline, CDR1 is SGHDT and CDR2 is YYEEEE. Trimming left V 4 bases short and J 3 bases short, with 14 bases between. The CDR3 runs to 14 residues. CDR3 DNA sequence: TGTGCCAGCAGCCGGTTGGTGGGACGCTACGAGCAGTACTTC. Translation gives CASSRLVGRYEQYF.

This clonotype was observed a handful of times. The rearrangement uses TRBV6-1 and TRBJ1-1; maybe TRBD1 (6 bases). Germline CDR1 MNHNS, CDR2 SASEGT. The germline V and J ends were trimmed by 6 bases and 0 bases, with 14 bases remaining between them. The CDR3 is 15 amino acids. The CDR3 sequence is CASRTTGMMNTEAFF. CDR3 bases: TGTGCCAGCAGGACCACAGGGATGATGAACACTGAAGCTTTCTTT.

The genes are TRBV27 and TRBJ1-1; 12 nucleotides line up with TRBD1. Germline CDR1 MNHEY, CDR2 SMNVEV (reference sequence). J gave up 6 bases and V 5 bases, and 10 bases lay outside the gene matches. The CDR3 spans 16 residues. CDR3 region: CASSLRDRGLRAEAFF. The CDR3 DNA is TGTGCCAGCAGTCTGCGGGACAGGGGGCTGAGGGCTGAAGCTTTCTTT.

This clonotype was detected a few times. This chain uses TRBV6-1 with TRBJ2-3, with D maybe TRBD1 (6 bases). From germline, CDR1 is MNHNS and CDR2 SASEGT. This CDR3 region has 15 residues. Trimming cost V 6 bases and J 5 bases, with 18 bases left between them. As DNA, the CDR3 is TGTGCCAGCAGGAAGGGGGATCCAGGGGTAGATACGCAGTATTTT. Its protein product is CASRKGDPGVDTQYF.

The chain carries TRBV6-1 and TRBJ2-1, with D perhaps TRBD2 (6 bases). In germline, CDR1 is MNHNS, CDR2 SASEGT. The CDR3 loop spans 15 amino acids. The germline V and J ends were trimmed by 7 bases and 3 bases, with 16 bases remaining between them. The CDR3 region is CASTLLGLGYNEQFF. DNA for the CDR3: TGTGCCAGCACCCTCTTGGGACTGGGCTACAATGAGCAGTTCTTC.